Listed here are 23 T cell receptor beta chains from one sample, sequenced in a study of T-cell reconstitution after alpha-beta-depleted transplantation in children. As it was prepared, the TCRbeta library received unique molecular identifiers. TCRdb analysed the PCR reads with MiXCR anew, one entry per CDR3 protein. The sample yields around 400,000 distinct CDR3 sequences, 11% seen once. The sample here was PBMCs from the stem cell graft donor, taken from the stem cell graft. The receptors derive from a human donor who donated a stem cell graft to a child with acute myeloid leukemia.

This clonotype was seen ten or more times. The rearrangement joins TRBV12-3 or TRBV12-4 to TRBJ2-4; D is possibly TRBD1 (6 bases). There are 15 residues in the CDR3. V gave up 6 bases and J gave up 7 bases, with 19 bases separating them. CDR3 region: CASSPNRVVGNIQYF. As DNA, the CDR3 is TGTGCCAGCAGCCCAAACAGGGTAGTCGGCAACATTCAGTACTTC.

This chain joins TRBV9 and TRBJ2-3, with TRBD2 as a possible D gene (7 bases). The CDR3 is made up of 15 amino acids. Trimming stripped 4 bases from V and 5 bases from J, with 17 bases between. CDR1 is SGDLS and CDR2 is YYNGEE in the germline V gene. The CDR3 reads CASSPRGGLGDTQYF. The CDR3 nucleotides are TGTGCCAGCAGCCCGAGGGGGGGGCTGGGAGATACGCAGTATTTT.

This clonotype occurred many times. The chain is built from TRBV5-1 and TRBJ2-5, with TRBD2 matching 12 bases. J gave up 4 bases and V 1 base, and 2 bases lay outside the gene matches. The germline gives CDR1 SGHRS, CDR2 YFSETQ. This CDR3 comprises 15 residues. The CDR3: CASSLLGLAGETQYF. The CDR3 nucleotides are TGCGCCAGCAGCTTGTTGGGACTAGCGGGAGAGACCCAGTACTTC.

This clonotype appeared many times. V and J are TRBV5-1 and TRBJ2-1, with 8 positions matching TRBD1. V gave up 8 bases and J gave up 4 bases; unmatched junction bases: 2. Germline lookup yields CDR1 SGHRS and CDR2 YFSETQ. This CDR3 contains 12 residues. DNA for the CDR3: TGCGCCAGTCGACAGGGGTACAATGAGCAGTTCTTC. Protein sequence: CASRQGYNEQFF.

This rearrangement joins TRBV9 to TRBJ2-1; D is perhaps TRBD2 (5 bases). This CDR3 region has 14 residues. The ends were cut back, 7 bases at V and 0 bases at J, with 11 bases in the middle. Germline V gene data show CDR1 as SGDLS and CDR2 as YYNGEE. CDR3 sequence reads: CASANGNSYNEQFF. DNA for the CDR3: TGTGCCAGCGCGAACGGGAACTCCTACAATGAGCAGTTCTTC.

V usage is TRBV7-2 and J usage is TRBJ2-2; no reliable D call. Between the trimmed V and J ends, which lost 2 bases and 1 base, there was a span of 14 bases. The germline gives CDR1 SGHTA, CDR2 FQGNSA. This CDR3 region has 17 residues. CDR3 sequence (DNA): TGTGCCAGCAGCTTAAGTGGTGTCGGTCTGAACACCGGGGAGCTGTTTTTT. It yields the protein CASSLSGVGLNTGELFF.

This clonotype was picked up a small number of times. The chain links TRBV6-1 to TRBJ1-2; D not certain. The CDR3 is made up of 13 amino acids. Trimming shortened V by 4 bases and J by 2 bases, and 8 bases separated the two germline ends. Germline V gives CDR1 MNHNS, CDR2 SASEGT. The CDR3 DNA reads as TGTGCCAGCAGTGGTAGGCGGAACTATGGCTACACCTTC. It translates to CASSGRRNYGYTF.

This clonotype was seen a few times. V and J are TRBV12-3 or TRBV12-4 and TRBJ2-1; unclear D gene. This CDR3 comprises 14 residues. V was trimmed by 1 base and J by 5 bases, leaving 9 bases between them. CDR3 bases: TGTGCCAGCAGTTTAGTCAACAAAAACAATGAGCAGTTCTTC. Amino acid sequence: CASSLVNKNNEQFF.

In its sample, this clonotype was seen a few times. The rearrangement uses TRBV9 and TRBJ1-2; tentatively, D is TRBD1 (5 bases). V was cut by 4 bases and J by 8 bases, with 15 bases left in between. The CDR3 has 13 amino acids. CDR1 and CDR2 (germline): SGDLS, YYNGEE. The CDR3 sequence is CASSTGGIGGYTF. For the CDR3, the DNA is TGTGCCAGCAGCACCGGGGGTATCGGCGGCTACACCTTC.

This clonotype appeared a few times. Written as DNA, the CDR3 is TGCGCCAGCAGCCAAGATGGGCATCCTGGCGATCAGCCCCAGCATTTT. Residues: CASSQDGHPGDQPQHF. The chain is built from TRBV4-3 and TRBJ1-5; no clear D gene. This CDR3 region has 16 residues. Germline assignment: CDR1 LGHNA and CDR2 YSLEER. The ends were cut back, 0 bases at V and 5 bases at J, with 14 bases in the middle.

This rearrangement joins TRBV12-3 or TRBV12-4 to TRBJ2-1, with D tentatively TRBD1 or TRBD2 (5 bases each). Trimming removed 6 bases from V and 2 bases from J, with 11 bases in between. This CDR3 has 14 amino acids. In DNA form, the CDR3 reads TGTGCCAGCAGAGCTCCGGGACCCTACAATGAGCAGTTCTTC. Translated: CASRAPGPYNEQFF.

The table lists this clonotype with a few counts. V usage is TRBV29-1 and J usage is TRBJ1-2; 7 nucleotides match TRBD1. CDR1 and CDR2 (germline): SQVTM, ANQGSEA. The CDR3 totals 17 residues. With V trimmed by 0 bases and J by 1 base, 11 bases remained unmatched. CDR3 in DNA: TGCAGCGTTGAAGATTATGATGAGGGGGCCCGTAACTATGGCTACACCTTC. Encoded protein: CSVEDYDEGARNYGYTF.

Only a few counts were recorded for this clonotype. This chain joins TRBV6-2 or TRBV6-3 and TRBJ2-1, with 8 positions matching TRBD1. In germline, CDR1 is MNHEY, CDR2 SVGEGT. With V trimmed by 6 bases and J by 0 bases, 7 bases remained unmatched. The CDR3 sequence is 16 residues long. This chain's CDR3 is CASRDRTGSSYNEQFF. CDR3 in DNA: TGTGCCAGCAGGGACCGGACAGGGAGCTCCTACAATGAGCAGTTCTTC.

This clonotype was detected only a few times. The DNA of the CDR3 is TGTGCCAGCAGCCAGGGACAACCCGCCGAGCAGTACTTC. Protein product: CASSQGQPAEQYF. J is TRBJ2-7 and V is TRBV6-2 or TRBV6-3; D might be TRBD1 (6 bases). Germline CDR1 reads MNHEY; CDR2 reads SVGEGT. V lost 6 bases, J lost 6 bases, and 15 bases lay in between. This CDR3 is built from 13 residues.

This clonotype was seen only a few times. The chain carries TRBV19 and TRBJ2-7; 10 bases agree with TRBD2. Germline assignment: CDR1 LNHDA and CDR2 SQIVND (reference sequence). This CDR3 has 15 residues. J was trimmed by 3 bases and V by 3 bases; bases with no gene match: 5. The CDR3 nucleotides are TGTGCCAGTAGTATCGCGTCTAGCGGGAGCTACGAGCAGTACTTC. Translating gives CASSIASSGSYEQYF.

This clonotype occurred a few times. V gene TRBV20-1 combines with J gene TRBJ2-1; perhaps TRBD2 as D (5 bases). The CDR3 totals 13 residues. Germline loops: CDR1 DFQATT, CDR2 SNEGSKA (reference sequence). Trimming cost V 8 bases and J 3 bases, with 14 bases left between them. CDR3 DNA sequence: TGCAGTTCGACGGACTGGGACTACAATGAGCAGTTCTTC. Its translation: CSSTDWDYNEQFF.

The chain has TRBV7-8 and TRBJ2-7, with 7 bases identical to TRBD2. This CDR3 is 18 amino acids long. V shed 0 bases and J 3 bases; nucleotides not matched to a gene: 14. Germline assignment: CDR1 SGHVS and CDR2 FQNEAQ. This CDR3 reads CASSLARPRLAYYYEQYF. The CDR3 DNA reads as TGTGCCAGCAGCTTAGCGCGGCCGAGACTAGCTTATTACTACGAGCAGTACTTC.

This clonotype was picked up a small number of times. V is TRBV5-1 and J is TRBJ2-2; D gene uncertain. CDR1 SGHRS and CDR2 YFSETQ come from the germline V gene. The CDR3 consists of 16 residues. V was cut by 0 bases and J by 0 bases, with 9 bases left in between. CDR3 DNA: TGCGCCAGCAGCTTGGGTTTGGCACCGAACACCGGGGAGCTGTTTTTT. Translated: CASSLGLAPNTGELFF.

This clonotype was found a few times. The chain carries TRBV7-2 and TRBJ2-3; TRBD1 aligns across 8 bases. The CDR3 is made up of 14 amino acids. The germline V gene encodes CDR1 SGHTA and CDR2 FQGNSA. After removal of 5 bases from V and 6 bases from J, the junction contained 7 bases not matched to a gene. CDR3 coding DNA: TGTGCCAGCAGCCCAAGACAGGGGAGGGATACGCAGTATTTT. Translated: CASSPRQGRDTQYF.

This clonotype was picked up a small number of times. The chain uses TRBV7-2 and TRBJ2-1; the D gene is possibly TRBD1 (5 bases). The length of the CDR3 is 16 residues. V was trimmed by 2 bases and J by 4 bases, leaving 15 bases between them. Germline CDR1 reads SGHTA; CDR2 reads FQGNSA. This CDR3 is CASSLSRASGYNEQFF. For the CDR3, the DNA is TGTGCCAGCAGCTTAAGCAGGGCCAGTGGGTACAATGAGCAGTTCTTC.

This clonotype was seen a few times. The chain links TRBV3-1 to TRBJ2-7, with 8 bases aligning to TRBD2. Trimming removed 4 bases from V and 6 bases from J; junction bases left unmatched: 11. The CDR3 totals 15 residues. The V gene's germline CDR1 is LGHDT and CDR2 YNNKEL (reference sequence). The CDR3: CASSPRAGVPGEQYF. Written as DNA, the CDR3 is TGTGCCAGCAGCCCCCGAGCGGGAGTCCCGGGCGAGCAGTACTTC.

The table lists this clonotype with a few counts. The chain carries TRBV5-1 and TRBJ2-7, with D perhaps matching TRBD1 or TRBD2 (5 bases each). CDR1 and CDR2 (germline): SGHRS, YFSETQ. The CDR3 covers 15 residues. The V end was cut by 4 bases, the J end by 3 bases, with 17 bases between. The CDR3 sequence is CASSAGAQRNYEQYF. The CDR3 bases are TGCGCCAGCAGCGCCGGGGCTCAGAGGAACTACGAGCAGTACTTC.

The table lists this clonotype with many counts. The V and J genes are TRBV7-2 and TRBJ2-3; D gene uncertain. The CDR3 totals 12 residues. Germline assignment: CDR1 SGHTA and CDR2 FQGNSA. The V end was cut by 1 base, the J end by 5 bases, with 4 bases between. CDR3 sequence reads: CASSLVGDTQYF. CDR3 nucleotides: TGTGCCAGCAGCTTAGTAGGAGATACGCAGTATTTT.